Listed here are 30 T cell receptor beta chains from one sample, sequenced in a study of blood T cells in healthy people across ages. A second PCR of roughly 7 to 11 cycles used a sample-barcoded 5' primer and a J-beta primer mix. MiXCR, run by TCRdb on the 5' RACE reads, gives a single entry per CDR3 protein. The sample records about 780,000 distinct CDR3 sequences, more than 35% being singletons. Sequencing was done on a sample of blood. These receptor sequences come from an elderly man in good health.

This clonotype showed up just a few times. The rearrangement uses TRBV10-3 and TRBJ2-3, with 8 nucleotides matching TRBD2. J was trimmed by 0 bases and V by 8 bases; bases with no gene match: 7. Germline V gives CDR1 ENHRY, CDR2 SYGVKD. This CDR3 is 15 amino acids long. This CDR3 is CAIETSANSTDTQYF. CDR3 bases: TGTGCCATCGAGACTAGCGCAAATAGCACAGATACGCAGTATTTT.

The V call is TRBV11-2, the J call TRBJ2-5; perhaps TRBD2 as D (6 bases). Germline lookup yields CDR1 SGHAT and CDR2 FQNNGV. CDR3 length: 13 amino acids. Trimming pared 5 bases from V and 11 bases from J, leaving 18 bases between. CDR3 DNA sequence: TGTGCCAGCAGCCCAAAGACACGCGGGGAGCAGTACTTC. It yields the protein CASSPKTRGEQYF.

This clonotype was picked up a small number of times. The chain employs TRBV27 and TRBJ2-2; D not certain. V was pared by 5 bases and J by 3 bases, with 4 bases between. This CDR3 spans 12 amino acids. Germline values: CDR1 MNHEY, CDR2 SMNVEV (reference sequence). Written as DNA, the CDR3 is TGTGCCAGCAGTCCGGACACCGGGGAGCTGTTTTTT. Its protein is CASSPDTGELFF.

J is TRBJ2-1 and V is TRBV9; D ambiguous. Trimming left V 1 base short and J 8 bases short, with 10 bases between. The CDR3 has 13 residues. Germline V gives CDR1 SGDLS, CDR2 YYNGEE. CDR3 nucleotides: TGTGCCAGCAGCGTATCTCCGGTGGATGAGCAGTTCTTC. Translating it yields CASSVSPVDEQFF.

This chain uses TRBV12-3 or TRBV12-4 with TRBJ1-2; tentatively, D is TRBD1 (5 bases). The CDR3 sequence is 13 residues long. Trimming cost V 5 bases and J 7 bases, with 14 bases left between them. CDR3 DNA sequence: TGTGCCAGCAGTATTGCGGGGCACGGTGGCTACACCTTC. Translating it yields CASSIAGHGGYTF.

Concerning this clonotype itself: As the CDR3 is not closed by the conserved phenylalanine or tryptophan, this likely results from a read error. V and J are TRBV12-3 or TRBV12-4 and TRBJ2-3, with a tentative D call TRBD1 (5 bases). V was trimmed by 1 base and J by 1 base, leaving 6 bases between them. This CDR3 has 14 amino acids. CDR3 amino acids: CASSLEGGTDTQYS. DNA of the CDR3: TGTGCCAGCAGTTTAGAAGGGGGCACAGATACGCAGTATTCT.

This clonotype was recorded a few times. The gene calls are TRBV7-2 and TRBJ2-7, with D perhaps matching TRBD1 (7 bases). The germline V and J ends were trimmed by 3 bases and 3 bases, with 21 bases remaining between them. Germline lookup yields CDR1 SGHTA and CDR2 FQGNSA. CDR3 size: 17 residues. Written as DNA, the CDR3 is TGTGCCAGCAGCTTGTCCAAACCCGGAGGGGGCTTCTACGAGCAGTACTTC. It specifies CASSLSKPGGGFYEQYF.

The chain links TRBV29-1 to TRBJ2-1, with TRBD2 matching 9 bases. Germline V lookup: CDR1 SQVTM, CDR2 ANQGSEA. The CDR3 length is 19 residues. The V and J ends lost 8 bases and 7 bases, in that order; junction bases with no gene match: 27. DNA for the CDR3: TGCAGCTCCAACGGCAGGGGAAGGGGGCGGGAGGGGACTCGGAATGAGCAGTTCTTC. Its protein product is CSSNGRGRGREGTRNEQFF.

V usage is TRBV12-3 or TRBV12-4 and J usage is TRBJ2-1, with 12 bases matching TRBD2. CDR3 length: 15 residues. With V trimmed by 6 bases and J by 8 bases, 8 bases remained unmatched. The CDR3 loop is CASRARTSGNDEQFF. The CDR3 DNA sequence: TGTGCCAGCAGGGCCCGGACTAGCGGGAATGATGAGCAGTTCTTC.

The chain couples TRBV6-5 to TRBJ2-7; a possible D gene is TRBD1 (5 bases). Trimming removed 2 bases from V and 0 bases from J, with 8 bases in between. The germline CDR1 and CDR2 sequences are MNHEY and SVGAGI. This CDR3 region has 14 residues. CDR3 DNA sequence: TGTGCCAGCAGTTACGGCAGGGCCTCCTACGAGCAGTACTTC. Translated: CASSYGRASYEQYF.

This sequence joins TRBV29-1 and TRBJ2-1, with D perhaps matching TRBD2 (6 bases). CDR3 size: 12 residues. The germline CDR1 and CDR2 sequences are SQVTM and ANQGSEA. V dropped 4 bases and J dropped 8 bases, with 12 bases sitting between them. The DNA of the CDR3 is TGCAGCGTTGGGAGGGGAATCTATGAGCAGTTCTTC. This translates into CSVGRGIYEQFF.

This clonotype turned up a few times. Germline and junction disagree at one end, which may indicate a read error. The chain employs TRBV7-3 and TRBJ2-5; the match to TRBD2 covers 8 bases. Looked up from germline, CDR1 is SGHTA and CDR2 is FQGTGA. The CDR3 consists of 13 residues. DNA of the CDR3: TGTGCCAGCAGCCTAACAGGAGCGGGGGAGCAGTACTTC. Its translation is CASSLTGAGEQYF.

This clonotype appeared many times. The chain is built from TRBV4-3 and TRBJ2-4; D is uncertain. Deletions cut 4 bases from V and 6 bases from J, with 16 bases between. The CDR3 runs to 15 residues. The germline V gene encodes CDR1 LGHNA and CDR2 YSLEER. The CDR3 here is CASSPLLKDGNIQYF. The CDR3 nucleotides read TGCGCCAGCAGCCCCCTTTTGAAAGACGGAAACATTCAGTACTTC.

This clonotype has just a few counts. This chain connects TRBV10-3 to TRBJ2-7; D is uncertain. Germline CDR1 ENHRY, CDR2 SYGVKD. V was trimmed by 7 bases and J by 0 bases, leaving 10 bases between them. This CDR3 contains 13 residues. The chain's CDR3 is CAITNGHSYEQYF. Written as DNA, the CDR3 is TGTGCCATCACTAACGGCCACTCCTACGAGCAGTACTTC.

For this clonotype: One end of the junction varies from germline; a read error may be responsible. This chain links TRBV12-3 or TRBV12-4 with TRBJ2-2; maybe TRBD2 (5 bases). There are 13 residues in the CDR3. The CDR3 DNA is TGTGTCAGCTACCGGGAAAGGTCCGGGGAGCTGTTTTTT. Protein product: CVSYRERSGELFF.

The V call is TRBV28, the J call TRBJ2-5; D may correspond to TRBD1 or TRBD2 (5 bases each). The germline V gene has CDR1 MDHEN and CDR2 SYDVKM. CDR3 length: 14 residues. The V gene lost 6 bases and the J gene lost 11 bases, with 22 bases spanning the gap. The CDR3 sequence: CASRPGIRGHEQYF. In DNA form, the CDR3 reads TGTGCCAGCAGACCGGGAATTAGGGGCCATGAGCAGTACTTC.

CDR3 sequence reads: CAISESGQGNGEQYF. CDR3 DNA: TGTGCCATCAGTGAGTCGGGACAGGGTAATGGCGAGCAGTACTTC. This chain links TRBV10-3 with TRBJ2-7; 9 nucleotides align to TRBD1. The trim removed 0 bases at V and 6 bases at J, leaving 6 bases unmatched. Germline CDR1 reads ENHRY; CDR2 reads SYGVKD. This CDR3 region has 15 residues.

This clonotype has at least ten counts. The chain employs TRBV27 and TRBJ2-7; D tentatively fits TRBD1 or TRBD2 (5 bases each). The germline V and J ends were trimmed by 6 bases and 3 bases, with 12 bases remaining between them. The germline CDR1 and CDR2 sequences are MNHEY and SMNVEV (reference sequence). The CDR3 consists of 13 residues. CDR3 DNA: TGTGCCAGCAGCGGGGACCCTGACTACGAGCAGTACTTC. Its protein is CASSGDPDYEQYF.

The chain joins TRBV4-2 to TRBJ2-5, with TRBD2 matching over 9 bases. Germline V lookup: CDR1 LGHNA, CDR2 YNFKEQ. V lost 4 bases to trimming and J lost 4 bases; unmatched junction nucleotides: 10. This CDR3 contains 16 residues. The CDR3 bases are TGTGCCAGCAGCCCTGCTGGGACTAGCAGGGGAGAGACCCAGTACTTC. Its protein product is CASSPAGTSRGETQYF.

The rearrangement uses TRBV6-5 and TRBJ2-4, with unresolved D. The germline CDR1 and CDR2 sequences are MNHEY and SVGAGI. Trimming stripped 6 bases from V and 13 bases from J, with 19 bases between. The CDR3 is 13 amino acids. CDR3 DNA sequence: TGTGCCAGCAGCAGTGAGCCCTACAAGGAGCAGTACTTC. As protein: CASSSEPYKEQYF.

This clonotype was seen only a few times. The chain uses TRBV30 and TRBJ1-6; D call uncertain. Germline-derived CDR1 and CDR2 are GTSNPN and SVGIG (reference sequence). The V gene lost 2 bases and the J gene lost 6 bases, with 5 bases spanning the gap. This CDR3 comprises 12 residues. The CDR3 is CAWSIVNSPLHF. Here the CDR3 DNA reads TGTGCCTGGAGTATAGTTAATTCACCCCTCCACTTT.

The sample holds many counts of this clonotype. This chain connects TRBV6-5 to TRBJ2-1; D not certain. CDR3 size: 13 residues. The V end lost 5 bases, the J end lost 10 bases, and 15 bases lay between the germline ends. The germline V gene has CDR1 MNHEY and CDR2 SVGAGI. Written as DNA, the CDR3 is TGTGCCAGCAGTCCCCACGTGCCCGGGGAGCAGTTCTTC. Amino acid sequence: CASSPHVPGEQFF.

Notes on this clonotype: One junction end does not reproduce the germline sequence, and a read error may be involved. DNA of the CDR3: TGTGCCAGCAGTTTAGCAGGAGGGCATCACGAGCAGTACTTC. Protein sequence: CASSLAGGHHEQYF. The chain recombines TRBV7-6 with TRBJ2-7; a weak D match, TRBD2 (6 bases). Germline CDR1 SGHVS, CDR2 FNYEAQ. This CDR3 contains 14 residues.

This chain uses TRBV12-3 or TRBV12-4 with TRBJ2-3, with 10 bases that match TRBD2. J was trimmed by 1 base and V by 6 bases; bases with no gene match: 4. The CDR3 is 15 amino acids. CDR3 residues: CASRRTSGGTDTQYF. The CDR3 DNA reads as TGTGCCAGCAGGCGTACTAGCGGGGGCACAGATACGCAGTATTTT.

The CDR3 sequence is CASSLPPDRALTCGYTF. The DNA of the CDR3 is TGCGCCAGCAGCTTGCCCCCCGACAGGGCGTTGACCTGTGGCTACACCTTC. The rearrangement links TRBV5-1 to TRBJ1-2, with TRBD1 matching over 7 bases. Germline values: CDR1 SGHRS, CDR2 YFSETQ. V shed 1 base and J 7 bases; nucleotides not matched to a gene: 16. The CDR3 contains 17 residues.

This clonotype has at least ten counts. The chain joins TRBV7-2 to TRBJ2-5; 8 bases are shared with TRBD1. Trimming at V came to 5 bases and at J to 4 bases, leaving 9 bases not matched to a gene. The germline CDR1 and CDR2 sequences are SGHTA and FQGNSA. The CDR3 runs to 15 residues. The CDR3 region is CASSHYGQGRETQYF. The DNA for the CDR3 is TGTGCCAGCAGCCACTACGGACAGGGCAGAGAGACCCAGTACTTC.

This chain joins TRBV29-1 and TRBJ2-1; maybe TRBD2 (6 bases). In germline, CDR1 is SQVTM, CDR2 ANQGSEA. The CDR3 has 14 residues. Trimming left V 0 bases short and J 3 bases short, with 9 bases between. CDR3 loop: CSVEDYGGYNEQFF. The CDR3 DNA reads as TGCAGCGTTGAAGATTACGGGGGCTACAATGAGCAGTTCTTC.

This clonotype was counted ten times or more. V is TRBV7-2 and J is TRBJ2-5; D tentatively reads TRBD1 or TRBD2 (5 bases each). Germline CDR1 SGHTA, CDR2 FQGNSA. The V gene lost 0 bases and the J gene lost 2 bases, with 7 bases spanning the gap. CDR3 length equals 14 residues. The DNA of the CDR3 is TGTGCCAGCAGCTTAGCGAGGGGACAAGAGACCCAGTACTTC. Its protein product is CASSLARGQETQYF.

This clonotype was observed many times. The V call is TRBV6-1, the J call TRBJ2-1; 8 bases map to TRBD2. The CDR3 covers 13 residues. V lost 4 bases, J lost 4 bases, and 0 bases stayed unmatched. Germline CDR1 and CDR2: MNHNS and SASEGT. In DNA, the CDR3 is TGTGCCAGCAGTGTAGCGGGATACAATGAGCAGTTCTTC. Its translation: CASSVAGYNEQFF.

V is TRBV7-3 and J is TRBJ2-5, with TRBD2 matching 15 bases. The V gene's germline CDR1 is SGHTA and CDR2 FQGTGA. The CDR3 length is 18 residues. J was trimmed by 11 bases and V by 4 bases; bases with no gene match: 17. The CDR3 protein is CASSSWTSGRAHYNEQYF. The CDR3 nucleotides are TGTGCCAGCAGCTCCTGGACTAGCGGGAGGGCCCATTACAATGAGCAGTACTTC.